This record concerns one T cell receptor beta chain sequence. The antigen is not known. This entry belongs to a study of cytomegalovirus exposure and HLA in healthy donors. Study-level findings and limits: Sequencing artifact likely explains a cluster of highly shared sequence variants. Reports credit the classifier with highly specific, highly sensitive diagnosis of cytomegalovirus status.

60 Vbeta and 13 Jbeta primers were used in PCR. TCRdb keeps only in-frame clones here, not all; method: immunoSEQ multiplex PCR. The sample lists roughly 110,000 clones; roughly 80% were seen once. V shed 2 bases, J shed 2 bases, and the junction held 4 bases outside the gene matches. Germline CDR1 is MNHNS and CDR2 is SASEGT. This CDR3 is built from 15 residues. The gene calls are TRBV6-1 and TRBJ1-2, with 8 bases aligning to TRBD1. Specimen: PBMCs. This TCR was sampled from a man aged 25 to 45 in good health and CMV-seronegative. The CDR3 DNA sequence: TGTGCCAGCAGTGAACGGACAGGGCCAAACTATGGCTACACCTTC. This translates into CASSERTGPNYGYTF.